Listed below are T cell receptor gamma chains from one sample, sequenced in a study of gamma-delta chains in newborns, infants, children. TCRdb re-processed the reads using CATT. This sample carries roughly 1,100 gamma-chain clones, around 2.3% of them seen once, and the ten largest clones take roughly 23%. Material: blood. The receptors stem from a child who was a newborn, infant or young child, either healthy, febrile or measles-vaccinated (not recorded which). Each CDR3 is given with its conserved first and last residue. Part of the rows lack a size; the others show once, few, many or a class for expanded clones.

j_call,v_call,clone_size,cdr3_aa,cdr3_nt
TRGJP,TRGV9,large,CALWEVRGREKIKVF,TGTGCCTTGTGGGAGGTGCGGGGTAGGGAAAAAATCAAGGTATTT
TRGJ1/TRGJ2,TRGV8,large,CATWDPYYKKLF,TGTGCCACCTGGGATCCTTATTATAAGAAACTCTTT
TRGJ1/TRGJ2,TRGV9,medium-sized,CALWEVPYYKKLF,TGTGCCTTGTGGGAGGTGCCTTACTATAAGAAACTCTTT
TRGJP,TRGV9,medium-sized,CALWEFQELGKKIKVF,TGTGCCTTGTGGGAGTTCCAAGAGTTGGGCAAAAAAATCAAGGTATTT
TRGJP,TRGV3,large,CATWDKELGKKIKVF,TGTGCCACCTGGGACAAAGAGTTGGGCAAAAAAATCAAGGTATTT
TRGJ1/TRGJ2,TRGV3,large,CATWDRHKKLF,TGTGCCACCTGGGACAGGCATAAGAAACTCTTT
TRGJP,TRGV9,-,CASWEVRSLELGKKIKVF,TGTGCCTCGTGGGAGGTGCGATCCTTAGAGTTGGGCAAAAAAATCAAGGTATTT
TRGJ1/TRGJ2,TRGV2,few,CAAGDGQRKLF,TGTGCCGCCGGGGACGGGCAGAGGAAACTCTTT
TRGJP,TRGV9,medium-sized,CAFQELGKKIKVF,TGTGCCTTTCAAGAGTTGGGCAAAAAAATCAAGGTATTT
TRGJ1/TRGJ2,TRGV2,large,CATWDGLNYKKLF,TGTGCCACCTGGGACGGGCTTAATTATAAGAAACTCTTT
TRGJ1/TRGJ2,TRGV9,large,CALWEANKKLF,TGTGCCTTGTGGGAGGCCAATAAGAAACTCTTT